One sample yielded the 30 T cell receptor beta chains listed below, sequenced in a study of cytomegalovirus exposure and HLA in healthy donors. PCR used 60 Vbeta primers and 13 Jbeta primers. Clones were read by immunoSEQ multiplex PCR, and TCRdb kept only the in-frame ones, dropping some. The table records about 140,000 clones, 80% of them present only once. Input material: PBMCs. All receptors come from a man aged 45 to 65 in good health and CMV-seronegative.

V and J are TRBV7-3 and TRBJ2-1, with TRBD1 matching 9 bases. The CDR3 loop spans 17 amino acids. The germline gives CDR1 SGHTA, CDR2 FQGTGA. J was trimmed by 2 bases and V by 2 bases; bases with no gene match: 7. CDR3 region: CASSLAGTGPAYNEQFF. The CDR3 coding sequence is TGTGCCAGCAGCTTAGCCGGGACAGGGCCCGCCTACAATGAGCAGTTCTTC. Looking up the rest from reference TRBV7-3 and TRBJ2-1 gives the full variable domain: GAGVSQTPSNKVTEKGKYVELRCDPISGHTALYWYRQSLGQGPEFLIYFQGTGAADDSGLPNDRFFAVRPEGSVSTLKIQRTERGDSAVYLCASSLAGTGPAYNEQFFGPGTRLTVL.

The V and J genes are TRBV7-9 and TRBJ1-1; D is undetermined. The CDR3 runs to 15 residues. Trimming stripped 5 bases from V and 3 bases from J, with 16 bases between. Germline V CDR1 and CDR2: SEHNR, FQNEAQ (reference sequence). The CDR3: CASSPIVAGDTEAFF. The CDR3 DNA sequence: TGTGCCAGCAGCCCCATTGTAGCCGGGGACACTGAAGCTTTCTTT.

For this clone: Germline and junction disagree at one end, which may indicate a read error. V is TRBV7-7 and J is TRBJ2-1, with 13 bases lining up with TRBD2. CDR1 is SSHAT, CDR2 FNYEAQ, per germline (reference sequence). This CDR3 spans 17 amino acids. The chain's CDR3 is CASSPLAGGPSGNEQFF. In DNA, the CDR3 is TGTGCTAGCAGTCCACTAGCGGGAGGGCCTTCGGGGAATGAGCAGTTCTTC.

This chain uses TRBV30 with TRBJ1-1, with 7 nucleotides matching TRBD1. The CDR3 spans 13 residues. Germline V gives CDR1 GTSNPN, CDR2 SVGIG (reference sequence). Trimming cost V 0 bases and J 6 bases; bases outside gene matches: 4. The CDR3 sequence is CAWSVQGWAEAFF. The CDR3, as DNA: TGTGCCTGGAGTGTACAGGGGTGGGCTGAAGCTTTCTTT.

This rearrangement joins TRBV6-1 to TRBJ2-7; TRBD2 is a possible D gene (6 bases). The CDR3 runs to 14 residues. Germline CDR1 reads MNHNS; CDR2 reads SASEGT. Trimming left V 4 bases short and J 2 bases short, with 12 bases between. CDR3 DNA: TGTGCCAGCAGTGGGGGGGACGTTACCTACGAGCAGTACTTC. Its protein is CASSGGDVTYEQYF.

The rearrangement uses TRBV7-2 and TRBJ2-3; D remains ambiguous. The CDR3 consists of 13 residues. V was cut by 0 bases and J by 5 bases, with 6 bases left in between. The germline gives CDR1 SGHTA, CDR2 FQGNSA. CDR3 sequence (DNA): TGTGCCAGCAGCTTAGCGCGTGAAGATACGCAGTATTTT. Translating gives CASSLAREDTQYF.

The rearrangement uses TRBV4-1 and TRBJ1-1; possible D gene TRBD1, 5 bases. The V gene lost 5 bases and the J gene lost 8 bases, with 18 bases spanning the gap. Germline loops: CDR1 MGHRA, CDR2 YSYEKL. The CDR3 has 14 amino acids. Here the CDR3 reads CASSDVLGPPEAFF. The CDR3, as DNA: TGCGCCAGCAGCGACGTCTTGGGGCCTCCCGAAGCTTTCTTT.

In DNA form, the CDR3 reads TGTGCCAGCAGCCCGCAGCGGGGCTCCTACAATGAGCAGTTCTTC. This translates into CASSPQRGSYNEQFF. The chain links TRBV7-2 to TRBJ2-1; 7 positions agree with TRBD2. CDR1 and CDR2 (germline): SGHTA, FQGNSA. V lost 5 bases and J lost 0; bases outside the gene matches: 4. This CDR3 contains 15 residues.

V is TRBV25-1 and J is TRBJ1-1; D remains unclear. Germline CDR1 reads MGHDK; CDR2 reads SYGVNS. Trimming removed 1 base from V and 11 bases from J, with 17 bases in between. CDR3 length equals 14 residues. CDR3 amino acids: CASSELADVWAAFF. The CDR3 DNA is TGTGCCAGCAGTGAATTGGCAGACGTTTGGGCGGCTTTCTTT.

The J gene is TRBJ1-2, the V gene TRBV6-6; D is uncertain. The CDR3 runs to 13 residues. V lost 3 bases, J lost 4 bases, and 9 bases lay in between. CDR1 MNHNY and CDR2 SVGAGI come from the germline V gene (reference sequence). CDR3 sequence (DNA): TGTGCCAGCAGTTATACGCGGGTCTATGGCTACACCTTC. It encodes CASSYTRVYGYTF.

The chain joins TRBV5-4 to TRBJ2-2; 7 bases are a match to TRBD2. J lost 6 bases, V lost 4 bases, and 12 bases had no gene match. The CDR3 is 16 amino acids. Germline CDR1 SGHNT, CDR2 YYREEE (reference sequence). CDR3 DNA sequence: TGTGCCAGCAGCCCCGGACTAGACAATTCGGCCGGGGAGCTGTTTTTT. Translation: CASSPGLDNSAGELFF. The full variable domain, with the rest looked up from reference TRBV5-4 and TRBJ2-2, is ETGVTQSPTHLIKTRGQQVTLRCSSQSGHNTVSWYQQALGQGPQFIFQYYREEENGRGNFPPRFSGLQFPNYSSELNVNALELDDSALYLCASSPGLDNSAGELFFGEGSRLTVL.

This chain connects TRBV11-2 to TRBJ1-1, with TRBD1 identical over 7 bases. This CDR3 has 14 residues. Germline loops: CDR1 SGHAT, CDR2 FQNNGV. The ends lost 5 bases at V and 0 bases at J; junction bases unmatched: 3. The DNA for the CDR3 is TGTGCCAGCAGCAGTGGACAGGTGAACACTGAAGCTTTCTTT. It yields the protein CASSSGQVNTEAFF. The full variable domain, its missing parts supplied by reference TRBV11-2 and TRBJ1-1, is EAGVAQSPRYKIIEKRQSVAFWCNPISGHATLYWYQQILGQGPKLLIQFQNNGVVDDSQLPKDRFSAERLKGVDSTLKIQPAKLEDSAVYLCASSSGQVNTEAFFGQGTRLTVV.

V gene TRBV5-6 combines with J gene TRBJ2-7; TRBD2 agrees at 8 bases. The germline V gene has CDR1 SGHDT and CDR2 YYEEEE. J lost 6 bases, V lost 3 bases, and 8 bases had no gene match. The CDR3 is 14 amino acids. CDR3 residues: CASSSGGVVVEQYF. The CDR3 nucleotides read TGTGCCAGCAGCTCGGGGGGGGTCGTTGTCGAGCAGTACTTC. Full variable domain (remainder filled in from reference TRBV5-6 and TRBJ2-7): DAGVTQSPTHLIKTRGQQVTLRCSPKSGHDTVSWYQQALGQGPQFIFQYYEEEERQRGNFPDRFSGHQFPNYSSELNVNALLLGDSALYLCASSSGGVVVEQYFGPGTRLTVT.

The count of this clone is one. V gene TRBV10-1 combines with J gene TRBJ2-1; D possibly corresponds to TRBD2 (5 bases). Germline assignment: CDR1 WNHNN and CDR2 SYGVQD (reference sequence). Between the trimmed V and J ends, which lost 4 bases and 4 bases, there was a span of 26 bases. There are 19 residues in the CDR3. The DNA of the CDR3 is TGCGCCAGCAGTGGGGGAATGAGTCGATCTAGCAAACATTACAATGAGCAGTTCTTC. It yields the protein CASSGGMSRSSKHYNEQFF.

The chain is built from TRBV6-1 and TRBJ1-1; TRBD1 matches at 7 bases. The CDR3 consists of 13 residues. The V gene end was trimmed by 6 bases and the J gene end by 6 bases; junction bases not matched to a gene: 7. CDR1 is MNHNS, CDR2 SASEGT, per germline. The DNA of the CDR3 is TGTGCCAGCAGATTTGGACAGGACCCTGAAGCTTTCTTT. As protein: CASRFGQDPEAFF.

This chain uses TRBV18 with TRBJ1-1, with 8 bases fitting TRBD1. V shed 6 bases, J shed 1 base, and the junction held 4 bases outside the gene matches. The CDR3 extends over 14 amino acids. Germline V gene data show CDR1 as KGHSH and CDR2 as LQKENI. CDR3 residues: CASSLDRGNTEAFF. CDR3 nucleotides: TGTGCCAGCTCCCTCGACAGGGGGAACACTGAAGCTTTCTTT.

This chain connects TRBV5-1 to TRBJ1-2; D possibly corresponds to TRBD1 (5 bases). The CDR3 covers 14 residues. Trimming shortened V by 2 bases and J by 4 bases, and 12 bases separated the two germline ends. Germline values: CDR1 SGHRS, CDR2 YFSETQ. Here the CDR3 reads CASSLSGLTYGYTF. CDR3 sequence (DNA): TGCGCCAGCAGCTTATCGGGACTGACCTATGGCTACACCTTC.

J is TRBJ2-7 and V is TRBV6-1; 11 bases are shared with TRBD2. Germline V CDR1 and CDR2: MNHNS, SASEGT. This CDR3 region has 15 residues. V lost 6 bases, J lost 6 bases, and 10 bases stayed unmatched. CDR3 sequence (DNA): TGTGCCAGCAGGGAAACTAGCGGGAGAAACTCCGAGCAGTACTTC. This gives the protein CASRETSGRNSEQYF.

This chain links TRBV6-5 with TRBJ1-1; no reliable D call. The V end was cut by 2 bases, the J end by 4 bases, with 8 bases between. The CDR3 runs to 13 residues. Germline V lookup: CDR1 MNHEY, CDR2 SVGAGI. CDR3 amino acids: CASSYSPGTEAFF. CDR3 in DNA: TGTGCCAGCAGTTACAGCCCTGGCACTGAAGCTTTCTTT.

This chain joins TRBV6-4 and TRBJ2-3; 7 bases match TRBD1. Per the germline V gene, CDR1 is MRHNA and CDR2 is SNTAGT. The CDR3 sequence is 14 residues long. Trimming at V came to 6 bases and at J to 0 bases, leaving 3 bases not matched to a gene. Here the CDR3 DNA reads TGTGCCAGCAGCCCGACAGGGAGCACAGATACGCAGTATTTT. It encodes CASSPTGSTDTQYF.

The chain recombines TRBV19 with TRBJ1-5; TRBD1 is a possible D gene (6 bases). Germline V gene data show CDR1 as LNHDA and CDR2 as SQIVND (reference sequence). Trimming left V 5 bases short and J 6 bases short, with 17 bases between. The CDR3 length is 15 residues. This chain's CDR3 is CASSWGGRGVQPQHF. The CDR3 DNA sequence: TGTGCCAGTAGTTGGGGGGGGCGCGGGGTTCAGCCCCAGCATTTT.

The chain employs TRBV7-9 and TRBJ1-1, with TRBD1 identical over 8 bases. Per germline, CDR1 SEHNR and CDR2 FQNEAQ (reference sequence). The V gene end was trimmed by 5 bases and the J gene end by 1 base; junction bases not matched to a gene: 9. CDR3 length: 16 residues. CDR3 sequence: CASSRDGGTGNTEAFF. For the CDR3, the DNA is TGTGCCAGCAGCCGGGACGGGGGGACAGGGAACACTGAAGCTTTCTTT.

The chain joins TRBV7-8 to TRBJ2-7, with 7 positions matching TRBD2. V shed 5 bases and J 3 bases; nucleotides not matched to a gene: 13. Germline loops: CDR1 SGHVS, CDR2 FQNEAQ. The CDR3 contains 16 residues. The CDR3 bases are TGTGCCAGCAGCCGGAGGGGAGGGGAGACCGACTACGAGCAGTACTTC. Amino acid sequence: CASSRRGGETDYEQYF.

J is TRBJ2-2 and V is TRBV29-1; D gene uncertain. Trimming stripped 4 bases from V and 4 bases from J, with 13 bases between. Germline V CDR1 and CDR2: SQVTM, ANQGSEA. This CDR3 spans 14 amino acids. The CDR3 here is CSVVDRDITGELFF. Written as DNA, the CDR3 is TGCAGCGTTGTAGATAGAGACATCACCGGGGAGCTGTTTTTT.

The chain combines TRBV25-1 with TRBJ1-2, with TRBD1 identical over 9 bases. V was pared by 0 bases and J by 7 bases, with 6 bases of the junction left unmatched. The CDR3 length is 15 residues. Germline CDR1 and CDR2: MGHDK and SYGVNS. The DNA of the CDR3 is TGTGCCAGCAGTGAATACAGGACAGGGGACGGTGGCTACACCTTC. It encodes CASSEYRTGDGGYTF.

The chain employs TRBV5-1 and TRBJ2-5, with TRBD1 identical over 8 bases. After removal of 4 bases from V and 3 bases from J, the junction contained 8 bases not matched to a gene. The CDR3 has 15 amino acids. The germline CDR1 and CDR2 sequences are SGHRS and YFSETQ. CDR3 residues: CASSPGGAGEETQYF. The DNA for the CDR3 is TGCGCCAGCAGCCCAGGGGGCGCGGGCGAAGAGACCCAGTACTTC.

This clone turned up a few times. The genes are TRBV5-4 and TRBJ2-3, with 7 bases aligning to TRBD2. This CDR3 is built from 15 residues. CDR1 and CDR2 from the germline V gene are SGHNT and YYREEE (reference sequence). Trimming removed 1 base from V and 0 bases from J; junction bases left unmatched: 2. CDR3 nucleotide sequence: TGTGCCAGCAGCTTGCAGCGGGGAAGCACAGATACGCAGTATTTT. Its translation: CASSLQRGSTDTQYF.

The chain couples TRBV5-1 to TRBJ1-2; 9 nucleotides agree with TRBD1. This CDR3 is built from 13 residues. The V segment lost 3 bases and the J segment 8 bases; nucleotides outside the gene matches: 5. CDR1 and CDR2 (germline): SGHRS, YFSETQ. The CDR3 DNA is TGCGCCAGCAGCTCCGGGACAGGGATCGGCTACACCTTC. The encoded protein is CASSSGTGIGYTF.

The genes are TRBV30 and TRBJ2-7, with 11 bases that match TRBD2. J lost 7 bases, V lost 4 bases, and 6 bases had no gene match. CDR3 length: 13 amino acids. Germline CDR1 reads GTSNPN; CDR2 reads SVGIG (reference sequence). CDR3 sequence: CAWKLAGGGEQYF. CDR3 DNA sequence: TGTGCCTGGAAGCTAGCGGGAGGCGGTGAGCAGTACTTC.

The chain carries TRBV7-8 and TRBJ2-1; TRBD2 aligns across 7 bases. The CDR3 has 16 amino acids. The V and J ends lost 5 bases and 0 bases, in that order; junction bases with no gene match: 7. Germline V gene sequence: CDR1 SGHVS, CDR2 FQNEAQ. CDR3 in amino acids: CASSETGGPSYNEQFF. The CDR3 DNA follows: TGTGCCAGCAGCGAGACGGGGGGTCCCTCCTACAATGAGCAGTTCTTC.